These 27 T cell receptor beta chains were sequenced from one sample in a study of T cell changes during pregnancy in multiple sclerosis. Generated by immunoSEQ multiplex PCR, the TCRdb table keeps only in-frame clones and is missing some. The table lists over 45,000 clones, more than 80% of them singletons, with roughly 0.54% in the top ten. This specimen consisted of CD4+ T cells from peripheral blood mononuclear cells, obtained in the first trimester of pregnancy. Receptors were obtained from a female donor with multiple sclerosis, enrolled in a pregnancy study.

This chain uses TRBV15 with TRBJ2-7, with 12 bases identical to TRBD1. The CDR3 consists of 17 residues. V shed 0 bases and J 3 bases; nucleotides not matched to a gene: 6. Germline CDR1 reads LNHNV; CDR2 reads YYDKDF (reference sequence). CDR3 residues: CATSREGTGGGRYEQYF. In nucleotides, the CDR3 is TGTGCCACCAGCAGAGAAGGGACAGGGGGCGGTCGCTACGAGCAGTACTTC.

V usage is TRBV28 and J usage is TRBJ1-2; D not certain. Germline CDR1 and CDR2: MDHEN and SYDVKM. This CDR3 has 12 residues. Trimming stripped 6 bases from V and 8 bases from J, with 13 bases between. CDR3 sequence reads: CASSEPRRGYTF. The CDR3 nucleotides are TGTGCCAGCAGCGAACCACGGCGGGGCTACACCTTC.

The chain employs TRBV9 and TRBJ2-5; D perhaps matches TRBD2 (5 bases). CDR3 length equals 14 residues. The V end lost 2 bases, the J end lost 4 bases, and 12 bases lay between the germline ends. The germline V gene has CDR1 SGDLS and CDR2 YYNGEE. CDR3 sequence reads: CASSVGTSGETQYF. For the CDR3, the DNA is TGTGCCAGCAGCGTGGGAACTAGTGGAGAGACCCAGTACTTC.

The CDR3 protein is CSFSGQLQETQYF. The DNA of the CDR3 is TGCAGCTTCTCGGGACAGCTACAAGAGACCCAGTACTTC. This rearrangement joins TRBV29-1 to TRBJ2-5; 7 bases align to TRBD1. CDR3 length equals 13 residues. CDR1 is SQVTM, CDR2 ANQGSEA, per germline. J was trimmed by 2 bases and V by 8 bases; bases with no gene match: 8. The full variable domain, its missing parts supplied by reference TRBV29-1 and TRBJ2-5, is SAVISQKPSRDICQRGTSLTIQCQVDSQVTMMFWYRQQPGQSLTLIATANQGSEATYESGFVIDKFPISRPNLTFSTLTVSNMSPEDSSIYLCSFSGQLQETQYFGPGTRLLVL.

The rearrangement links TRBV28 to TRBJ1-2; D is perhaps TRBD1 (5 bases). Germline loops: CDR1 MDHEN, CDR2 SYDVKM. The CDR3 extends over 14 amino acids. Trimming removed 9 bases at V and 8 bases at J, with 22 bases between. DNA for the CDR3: TGTGCCAGTTCAATACAGGACACCTTGGGGGGCTACACCTTC. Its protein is CASSIQDTLGGYTF.

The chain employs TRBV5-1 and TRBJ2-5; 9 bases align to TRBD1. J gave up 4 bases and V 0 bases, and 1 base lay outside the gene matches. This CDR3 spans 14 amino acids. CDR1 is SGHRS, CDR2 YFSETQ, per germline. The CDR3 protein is CASSLGDRVETQYF. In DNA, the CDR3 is TGCGCCAGCAGCTTGGGGGACAGGGTAGAGACCCAGTACTTC.

This chain's CDR3 is CASSLRDSNTDTQYF. DNA for the CDR3: TGCGCCAGCAGCTTGCGGGACAGCAACACAGATACGCAGTATTTT. V is TRBV5-1 and J is TRBJ2-3; TRBD1 agrees at 7 bases. V lost 1 base, J lost 2 bases, and 4 bases stayed unmatched. In germline, CDR1 is SGHRS, CDR2 YFSETQ. This CDR3 comprises 15 residues.

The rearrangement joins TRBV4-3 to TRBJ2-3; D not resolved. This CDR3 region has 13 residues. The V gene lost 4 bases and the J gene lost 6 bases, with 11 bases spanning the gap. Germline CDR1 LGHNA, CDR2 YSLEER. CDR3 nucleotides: TGCGCCAGCAGCCCTCAGCAGAGGGATACGCAGTATTTT. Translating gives CASSPQQRDTQYF.

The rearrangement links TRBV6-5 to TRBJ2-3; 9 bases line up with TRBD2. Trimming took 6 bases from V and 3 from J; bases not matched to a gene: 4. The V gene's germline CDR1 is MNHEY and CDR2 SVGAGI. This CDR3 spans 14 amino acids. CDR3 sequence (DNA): TGTGCCAGCAGCAGTAGCGGGAGTACAGATACGCAGTATTTT. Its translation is CASSSSGSTDTQYF.

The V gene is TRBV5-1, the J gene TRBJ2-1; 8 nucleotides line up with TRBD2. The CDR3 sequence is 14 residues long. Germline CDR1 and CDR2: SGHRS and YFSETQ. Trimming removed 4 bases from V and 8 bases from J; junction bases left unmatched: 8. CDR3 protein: CASSKGLEGYEQFF. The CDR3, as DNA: TGCGCCAGCAGCAAGGGACTAGAAGGGTATGAGCAGTTCTTC.

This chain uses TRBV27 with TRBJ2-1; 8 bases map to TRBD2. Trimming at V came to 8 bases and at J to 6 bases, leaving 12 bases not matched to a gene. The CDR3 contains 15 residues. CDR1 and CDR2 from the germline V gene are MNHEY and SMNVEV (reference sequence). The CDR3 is CASRHQSGSGNEQFF. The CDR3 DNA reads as TGTGCCAGCCGTCACCAGAGCGGGAGCGGCAATGAGCAGTTCTTC.

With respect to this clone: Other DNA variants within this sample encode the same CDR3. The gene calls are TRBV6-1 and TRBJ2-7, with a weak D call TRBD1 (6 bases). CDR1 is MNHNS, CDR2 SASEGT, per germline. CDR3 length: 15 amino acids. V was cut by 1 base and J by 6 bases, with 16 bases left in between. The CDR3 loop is CASSEGTAIQGEQYF. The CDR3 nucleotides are TGTGCCAGCAGTGAAGGGACAGCTATCCAGGGCGAGCAGTACTTC.

CDR3 sequence (DNA): TGTGCCAGCTCCCCCTCCGTCATCGGGACAGGGGGCACCTACGAGCAGTACTTC. Amino acid sequence: CASSPSVIGTGGTYEQYF. V is TRBV27 and J is TRBJ2-7, with 12 nucleotides matching TRBD1. This CDR3 comprises 18 residues. CDR1 MNHEY and CDR2 SMNVEV come from the germline V gene (reference sequence). V trimming: 8 bases; J trimming: 2 bases; junction bases outside the gene matches: 16.

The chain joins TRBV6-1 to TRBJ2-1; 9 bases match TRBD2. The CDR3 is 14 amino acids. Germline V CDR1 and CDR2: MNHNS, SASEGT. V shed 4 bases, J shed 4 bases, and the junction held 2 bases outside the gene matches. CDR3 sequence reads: CASSASGGYNEQFF. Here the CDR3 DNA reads TGTGCCAGCAGTGCCAGCGGGGGGTACAATGAGCAGTTCTTC.

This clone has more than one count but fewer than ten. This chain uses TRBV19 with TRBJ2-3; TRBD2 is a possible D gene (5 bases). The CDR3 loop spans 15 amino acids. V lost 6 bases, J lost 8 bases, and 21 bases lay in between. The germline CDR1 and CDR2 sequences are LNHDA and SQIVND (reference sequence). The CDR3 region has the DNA TGTGCCAGTAGCTCTCGGGGTGAAAGGTGGGGTACGCAGTATTTT. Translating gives CASSSRGERWGTQYF.

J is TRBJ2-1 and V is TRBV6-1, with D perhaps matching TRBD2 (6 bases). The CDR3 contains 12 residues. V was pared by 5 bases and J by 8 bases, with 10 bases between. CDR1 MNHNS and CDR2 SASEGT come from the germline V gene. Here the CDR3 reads CASSLEGYEQFF. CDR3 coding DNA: TGTGCCAGCAGTTTGGAGGGGTATGAGCAGTTCTTC.

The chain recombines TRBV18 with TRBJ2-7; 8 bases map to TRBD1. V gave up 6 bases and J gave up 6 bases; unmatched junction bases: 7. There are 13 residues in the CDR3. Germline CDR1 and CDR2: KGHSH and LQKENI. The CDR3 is CASSQDRAGEQYF. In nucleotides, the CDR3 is TGTGCCAGCTCGCAGGACAGGGCGGGCGAGCAGTACTTC.

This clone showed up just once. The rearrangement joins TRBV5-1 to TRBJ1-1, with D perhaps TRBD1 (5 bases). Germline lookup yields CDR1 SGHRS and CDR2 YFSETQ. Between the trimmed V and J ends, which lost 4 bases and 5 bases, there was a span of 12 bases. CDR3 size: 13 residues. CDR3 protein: CASSGGGRTEAFF. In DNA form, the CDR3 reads TGCGCCAGCAGCGGGGGGGGACGGACTGAAGCTTTCTTT.

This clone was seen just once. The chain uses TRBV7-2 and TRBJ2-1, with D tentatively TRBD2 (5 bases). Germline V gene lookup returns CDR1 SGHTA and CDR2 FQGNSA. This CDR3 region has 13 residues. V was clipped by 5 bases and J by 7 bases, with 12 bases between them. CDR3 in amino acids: CASSQRTGNEQFF. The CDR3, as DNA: TGTGCCAGCAGCCAAAGAACGGGAAATGAGCAGTTCTTC.

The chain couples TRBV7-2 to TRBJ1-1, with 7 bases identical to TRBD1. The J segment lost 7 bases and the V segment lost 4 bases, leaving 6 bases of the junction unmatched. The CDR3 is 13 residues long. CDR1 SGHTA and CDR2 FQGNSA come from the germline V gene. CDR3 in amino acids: CASSYRWDSEAFF. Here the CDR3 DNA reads TGTGCCAGCAGCTACCGGTGGGACAGTGAAGCTTTCTTT.

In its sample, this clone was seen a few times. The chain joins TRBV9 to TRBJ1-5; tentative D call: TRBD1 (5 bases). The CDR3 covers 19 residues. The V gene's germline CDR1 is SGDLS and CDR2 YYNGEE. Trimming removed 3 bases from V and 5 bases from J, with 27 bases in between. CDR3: CASSAQVPEAGQGHQPQHF. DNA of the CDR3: TGTGCCAGCAGCGCCCAGGTCCCAGAGGCAGGGCAAGGGCATCAGCCCCAGCATTTT. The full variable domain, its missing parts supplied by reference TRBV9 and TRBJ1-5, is DSGVTQTPKHLITATGQRVTLRCSPRSGDLSVYWYQQSLDQGLQFLIQYYNGEERAKGNILERFSAQQFPDLHSELNLSSLELGDSALYFCASSAQVPEAGQGHQPQHFGDGTRLSIL.

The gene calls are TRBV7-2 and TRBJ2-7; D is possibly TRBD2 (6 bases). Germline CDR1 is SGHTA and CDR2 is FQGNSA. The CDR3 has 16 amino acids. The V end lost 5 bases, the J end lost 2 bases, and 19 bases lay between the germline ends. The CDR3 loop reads CASSLRAASATYEQYF. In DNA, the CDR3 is TGTGCCAGCAGCCTAAGAGCGGCTAGCGCTACCTACGAGCAGTACTTC.

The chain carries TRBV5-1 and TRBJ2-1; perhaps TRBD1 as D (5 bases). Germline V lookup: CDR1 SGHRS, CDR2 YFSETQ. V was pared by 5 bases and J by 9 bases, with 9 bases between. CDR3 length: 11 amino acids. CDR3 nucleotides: TGCGCCAGCAGAGGGGTGGTTGAGCAGTTCTTC. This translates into CASRGVVEQFF.

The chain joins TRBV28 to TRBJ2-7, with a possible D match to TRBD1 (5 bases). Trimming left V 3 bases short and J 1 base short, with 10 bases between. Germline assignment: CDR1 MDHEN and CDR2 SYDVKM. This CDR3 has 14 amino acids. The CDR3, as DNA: TGTGCCAGCAGTTTGGGGCAGCATTCCTACGAGCAGTACTTC. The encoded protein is CASSLGQHSYEQYF.

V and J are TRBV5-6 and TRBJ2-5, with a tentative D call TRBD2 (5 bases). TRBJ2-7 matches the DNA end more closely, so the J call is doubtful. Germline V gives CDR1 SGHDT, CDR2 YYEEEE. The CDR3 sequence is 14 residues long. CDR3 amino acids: CASSWSIATYEQYF. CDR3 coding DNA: TGTGCCAGCAGCTGGAGTATAGCGACCTACGAGCAGTACTTC.

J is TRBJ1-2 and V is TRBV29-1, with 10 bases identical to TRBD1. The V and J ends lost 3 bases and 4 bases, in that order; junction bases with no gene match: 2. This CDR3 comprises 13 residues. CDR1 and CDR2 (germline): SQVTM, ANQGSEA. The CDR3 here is CSVETGGGYGYTF. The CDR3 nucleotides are TGCAGCGTTGAGACAGGGGGCGGCTATGGCTACACCTTC.

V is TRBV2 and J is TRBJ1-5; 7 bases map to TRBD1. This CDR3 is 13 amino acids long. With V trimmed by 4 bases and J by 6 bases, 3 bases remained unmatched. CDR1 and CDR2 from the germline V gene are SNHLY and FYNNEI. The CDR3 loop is CASSGQGSQPQHF. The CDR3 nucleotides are TGTGCCAGCAGTGGACAGGGAAGTCAGCCCCAGCATTTT.